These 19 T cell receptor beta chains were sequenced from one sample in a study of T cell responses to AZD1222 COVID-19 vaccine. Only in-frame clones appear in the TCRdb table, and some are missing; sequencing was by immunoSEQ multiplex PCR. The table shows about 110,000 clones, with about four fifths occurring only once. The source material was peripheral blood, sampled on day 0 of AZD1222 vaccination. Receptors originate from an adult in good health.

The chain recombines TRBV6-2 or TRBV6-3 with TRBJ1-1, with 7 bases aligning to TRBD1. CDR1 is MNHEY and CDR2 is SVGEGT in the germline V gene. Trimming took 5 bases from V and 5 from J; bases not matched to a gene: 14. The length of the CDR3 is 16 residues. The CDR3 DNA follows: TGTGCCAGCAGTACCCCGACAGGGAGGGTTCGTACTGAAGCTTTCTTT. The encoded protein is CASSTPTGRVRTEAFF.

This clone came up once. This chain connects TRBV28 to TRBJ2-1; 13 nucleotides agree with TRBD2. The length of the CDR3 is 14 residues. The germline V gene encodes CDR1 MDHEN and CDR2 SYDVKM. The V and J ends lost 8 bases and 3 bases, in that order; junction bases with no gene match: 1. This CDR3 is CASGTSGNYNEQFF. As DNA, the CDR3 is TGTGCCAGCGGGACTAGCGGGAACTACAATGAGCAGTTCTTC.

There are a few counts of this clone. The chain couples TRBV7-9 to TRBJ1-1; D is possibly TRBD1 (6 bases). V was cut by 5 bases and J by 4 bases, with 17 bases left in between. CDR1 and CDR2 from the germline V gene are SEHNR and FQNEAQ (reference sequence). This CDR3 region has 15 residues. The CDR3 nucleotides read TGTGCCAGCAGCCCCGGACAGCTACAGCTCACTGAAGCTTTCTTT. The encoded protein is CASSPGQLQLTEAFF. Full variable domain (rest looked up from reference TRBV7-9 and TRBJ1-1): DTGVSQNPRHKITKRGQNVTFRCDPISEHNRLYWYRQTLGQGPEFLTYFQNEAQLEKSRLLSDRFSAERPKGSFSTLEIQRTEQGDSAMYLCASSPGQLQLTEAFFGQGTRLTVV.

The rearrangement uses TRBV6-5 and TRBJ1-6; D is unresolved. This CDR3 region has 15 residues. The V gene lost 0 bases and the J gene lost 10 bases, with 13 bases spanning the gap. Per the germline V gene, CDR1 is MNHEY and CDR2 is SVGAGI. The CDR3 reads CASSYSQRVESPLHF. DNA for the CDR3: TGTGCCAGCAGTTACTCGCAAAGGGTTGAGTCACCCCTCCACTTT.

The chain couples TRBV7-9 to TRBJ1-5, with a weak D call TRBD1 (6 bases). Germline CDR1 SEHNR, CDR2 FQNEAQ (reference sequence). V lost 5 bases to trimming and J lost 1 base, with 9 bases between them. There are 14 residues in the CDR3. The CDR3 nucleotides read TGTGCCAGCAGCCCTACAGGGAGCAATCAGCCCCAGCATTTT. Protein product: CASSPTGSNQPQHF.

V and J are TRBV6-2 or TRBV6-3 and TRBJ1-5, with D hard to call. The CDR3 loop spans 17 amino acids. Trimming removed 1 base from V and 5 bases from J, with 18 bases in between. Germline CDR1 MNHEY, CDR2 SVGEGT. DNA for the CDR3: TGTGCCAGCAGTTACTTCGGCACGGCGGGGATTGATCAGCCCCAGCATTTT. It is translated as CASSYFGTAGIDQPQHF.

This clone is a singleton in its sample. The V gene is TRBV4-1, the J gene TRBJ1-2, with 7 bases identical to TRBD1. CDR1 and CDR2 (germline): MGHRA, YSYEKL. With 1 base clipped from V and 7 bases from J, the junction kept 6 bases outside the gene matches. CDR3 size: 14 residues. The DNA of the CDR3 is TGCGCCAGCAGCCAAGCGACAGGGATTGCTGGCTACACCTTC. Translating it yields CASSQATGIAGYTF.

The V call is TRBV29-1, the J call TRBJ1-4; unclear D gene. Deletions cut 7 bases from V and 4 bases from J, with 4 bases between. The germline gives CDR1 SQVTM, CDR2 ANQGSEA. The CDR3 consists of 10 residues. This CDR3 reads CSALNEKLFF. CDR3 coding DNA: TGCAGCGCTCTTAATGAAAAACTGTTTTTT. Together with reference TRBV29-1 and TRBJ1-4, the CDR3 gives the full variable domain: SAVISQKPSRDICQRGTSLTIQCQVDSQVTMMFWYRQQPGQSLTLIATANQGSEATYESGFVIDKFPISRPNLTFSTLTVSNMSPEDSSIYLCSALNEKLFFGSGTQLSVL.

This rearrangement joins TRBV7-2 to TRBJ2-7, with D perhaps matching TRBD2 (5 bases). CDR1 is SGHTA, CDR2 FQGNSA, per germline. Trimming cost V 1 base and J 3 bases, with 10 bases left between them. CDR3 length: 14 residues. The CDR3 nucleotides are TGTGCCAGCAGCTTAGATCCGGGATTCTACGAGCAGTACTTC. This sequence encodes CASSLDPGFYEQYF.

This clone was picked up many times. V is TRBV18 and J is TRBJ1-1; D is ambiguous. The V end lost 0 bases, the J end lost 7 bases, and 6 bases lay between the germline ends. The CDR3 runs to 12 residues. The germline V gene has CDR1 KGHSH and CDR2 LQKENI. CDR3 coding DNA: TGTGCCAGCTCACCACCGGGGAGTGAAGCTTTCTTT. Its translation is CASSPPGSEAFF.

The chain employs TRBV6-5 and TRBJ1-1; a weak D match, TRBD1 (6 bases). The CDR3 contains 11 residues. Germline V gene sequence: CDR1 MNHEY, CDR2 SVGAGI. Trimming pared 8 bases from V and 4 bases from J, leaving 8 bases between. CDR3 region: CASGQFTEAFF. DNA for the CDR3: TGTGCCAGCGGACAGTTCACTGAAGCTTTCTTT.

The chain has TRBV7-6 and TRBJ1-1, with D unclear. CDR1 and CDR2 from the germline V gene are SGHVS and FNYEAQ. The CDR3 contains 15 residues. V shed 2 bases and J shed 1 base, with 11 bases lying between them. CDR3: CASSLRGGGNTEAFF. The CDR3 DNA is TGTGCCAGCAGCTTACGGGGTGGCGGGAACACTGAAGCTTTCTTT. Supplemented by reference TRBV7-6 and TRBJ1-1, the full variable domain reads GAGVSQSPRYKVTKRGQDVALRCDPISGHVSLYWYRQALGQGPEFLTYFNYEAQQDKSGLPNDRFSAERPEGSISTLTIQRTEQRDSAMYRCASSLRGGGNTEAFFGQGTRLTVV.

This CDR3 is CASSTLDRGGYNEQFF. The CDR3, as DNA: TGTGCCAGCAGTACTCTTGACAGGGGAGGCTACAATGAGCAGTTCTTC. This chain links TRBV2 with TRBJ2-1, with 8 bases aligning to TRBD1. CDR3 length: 16 amino acids. The V gene's germline CDR1 is SNHLY and CDR2 FYNNEI. Germline trimming cut 5 bases from V and 3 bases from J; bases unmatched to any gene: 9. The entire variable domain, with the rest obtained from reference TRBV2 and TRBJ2-1, is as follows: EPEVTQTPSHQVTQMGQEVILRCVPISNHLYFYWYRQILGQKVEFLVSFYNNEISEKSEIFDDQFSVERPDGSNFTLKIRSTKLEDSAMYFCASSTLDRGGYNEQFFGPGTRLTVL.

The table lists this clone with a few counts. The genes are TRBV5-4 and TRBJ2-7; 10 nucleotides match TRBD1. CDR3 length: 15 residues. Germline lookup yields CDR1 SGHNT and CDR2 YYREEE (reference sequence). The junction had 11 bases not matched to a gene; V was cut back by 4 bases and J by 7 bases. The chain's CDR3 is CASSPGDRGRLEQYF. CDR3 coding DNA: TGTGCCAGCAGCCCAGGGGACAGGGGAAGATTAGAGCAGTACTTC.

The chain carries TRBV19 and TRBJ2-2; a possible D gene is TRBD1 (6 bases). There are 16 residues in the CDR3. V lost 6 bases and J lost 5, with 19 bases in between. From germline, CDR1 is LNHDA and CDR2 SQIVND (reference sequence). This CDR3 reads CASRRAGVVETGELFF. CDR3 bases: TGTGCCAGTAGAAGAGCAGGGGTGGTTGAGACCGGGGAGCTGTTTTTT.

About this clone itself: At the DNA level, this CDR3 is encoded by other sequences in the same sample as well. The CDR3 loop reads CASSLGLGNTGELFF. The CDR3 nucleotides are TGTGCCAGCAGCTTGGGGCTAGGGAACACCGGGGAGCTGTTTTTT. The J gene is TRBJ2-2, the V gene TRBV7-2; the D gene is possibly TRBD1 (5 bases). The CDR3 consists of 15 residues. The V gene's germline CDR1 is SGHTA and CDR2 FQGNSA. V lost 3 bases to trimming and J lost 1 base, with 9 bases between them.

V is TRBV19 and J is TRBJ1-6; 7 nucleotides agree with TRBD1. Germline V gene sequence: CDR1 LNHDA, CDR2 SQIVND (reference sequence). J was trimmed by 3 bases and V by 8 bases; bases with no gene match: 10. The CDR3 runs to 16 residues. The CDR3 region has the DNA TGTGCCAGTGGGAACCGGGACAGCTACTATAATTCACCCCTCCACTTT. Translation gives CASGNRDSYYNSPLHF.

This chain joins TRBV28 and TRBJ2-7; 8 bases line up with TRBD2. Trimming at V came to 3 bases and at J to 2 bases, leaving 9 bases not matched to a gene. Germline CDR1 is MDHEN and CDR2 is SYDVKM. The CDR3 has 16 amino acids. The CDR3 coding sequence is TGTGCCAGCAGTTTGGGGCTAGCGGGTGCCACCTACGAGCAGTACTTC. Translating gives CASSLGLAGATYEQYF.

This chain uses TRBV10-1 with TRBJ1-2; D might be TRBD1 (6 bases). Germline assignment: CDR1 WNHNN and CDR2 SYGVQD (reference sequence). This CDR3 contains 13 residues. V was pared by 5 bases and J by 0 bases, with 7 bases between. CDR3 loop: CASSSGANYGYTF. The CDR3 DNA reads TGCGCCAGCAGTTCAGGGGCTAACTATGGCTACACCTTC.